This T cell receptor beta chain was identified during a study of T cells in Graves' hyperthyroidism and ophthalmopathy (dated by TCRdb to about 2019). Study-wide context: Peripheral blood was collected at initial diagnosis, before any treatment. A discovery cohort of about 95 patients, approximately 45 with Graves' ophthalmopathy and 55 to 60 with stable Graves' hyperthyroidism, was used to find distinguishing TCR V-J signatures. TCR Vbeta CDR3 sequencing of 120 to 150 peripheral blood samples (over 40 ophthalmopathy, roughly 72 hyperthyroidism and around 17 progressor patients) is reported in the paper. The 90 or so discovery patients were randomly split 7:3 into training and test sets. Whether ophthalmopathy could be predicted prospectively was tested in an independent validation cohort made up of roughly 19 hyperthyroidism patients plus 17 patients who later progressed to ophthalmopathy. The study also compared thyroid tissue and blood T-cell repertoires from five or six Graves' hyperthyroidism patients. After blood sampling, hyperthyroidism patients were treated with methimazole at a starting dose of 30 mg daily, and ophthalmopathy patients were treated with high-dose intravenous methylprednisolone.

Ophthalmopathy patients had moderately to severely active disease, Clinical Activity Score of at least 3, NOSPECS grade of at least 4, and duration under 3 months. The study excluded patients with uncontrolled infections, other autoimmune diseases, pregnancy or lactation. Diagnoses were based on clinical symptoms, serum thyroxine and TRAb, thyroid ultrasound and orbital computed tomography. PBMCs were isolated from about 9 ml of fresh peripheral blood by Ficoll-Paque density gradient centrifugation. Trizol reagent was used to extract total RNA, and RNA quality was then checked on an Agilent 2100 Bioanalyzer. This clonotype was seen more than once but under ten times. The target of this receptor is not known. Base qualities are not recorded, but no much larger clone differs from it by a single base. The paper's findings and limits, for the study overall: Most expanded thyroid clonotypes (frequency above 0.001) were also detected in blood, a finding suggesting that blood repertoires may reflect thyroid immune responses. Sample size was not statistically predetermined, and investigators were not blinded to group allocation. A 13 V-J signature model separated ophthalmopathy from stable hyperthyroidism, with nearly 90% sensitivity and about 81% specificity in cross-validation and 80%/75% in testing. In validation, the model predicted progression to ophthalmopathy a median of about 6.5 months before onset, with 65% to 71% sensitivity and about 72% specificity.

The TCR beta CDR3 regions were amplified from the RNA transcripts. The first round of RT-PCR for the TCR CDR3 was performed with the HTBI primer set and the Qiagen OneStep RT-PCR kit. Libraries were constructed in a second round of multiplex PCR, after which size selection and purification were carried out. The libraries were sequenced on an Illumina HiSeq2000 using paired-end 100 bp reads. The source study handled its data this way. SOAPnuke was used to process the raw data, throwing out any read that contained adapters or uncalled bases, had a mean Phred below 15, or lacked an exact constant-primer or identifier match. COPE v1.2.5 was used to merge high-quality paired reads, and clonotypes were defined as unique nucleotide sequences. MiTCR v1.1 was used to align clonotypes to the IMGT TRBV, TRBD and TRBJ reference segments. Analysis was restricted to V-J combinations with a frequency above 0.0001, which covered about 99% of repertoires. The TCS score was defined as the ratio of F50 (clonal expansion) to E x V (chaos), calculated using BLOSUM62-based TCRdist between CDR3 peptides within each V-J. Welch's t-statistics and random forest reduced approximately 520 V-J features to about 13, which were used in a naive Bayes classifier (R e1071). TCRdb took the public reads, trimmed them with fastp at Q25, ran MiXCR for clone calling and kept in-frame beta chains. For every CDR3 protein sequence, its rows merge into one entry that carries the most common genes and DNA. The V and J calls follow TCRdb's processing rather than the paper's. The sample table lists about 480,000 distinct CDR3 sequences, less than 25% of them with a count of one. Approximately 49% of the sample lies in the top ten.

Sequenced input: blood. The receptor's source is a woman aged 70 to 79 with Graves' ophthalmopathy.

The nucleotides are TGTGCCACCAGTGATTTGCCCAGTTGGGGGATCCACACCGGGGAGCTGTTTTTT. Its coded protein is CATSDLPSWGIHTGELFF. The chain joins TRBV24-1 to TRBJ2-2; the D segment might be TRBD1 or TRBD2, since each matches 5 bases. Deletion took 0 bases off V and 3 bases off J, with a span of 16 bases between the germline ends. From its cysteine to its phenylalanine, the CDR3 spans 18 amino acids. Just CDR3 DNA is preserved here, 54 bases in frame from base 1. The germline V gene yields KGHDR for CDR1 and SFDVKD for CDR2.